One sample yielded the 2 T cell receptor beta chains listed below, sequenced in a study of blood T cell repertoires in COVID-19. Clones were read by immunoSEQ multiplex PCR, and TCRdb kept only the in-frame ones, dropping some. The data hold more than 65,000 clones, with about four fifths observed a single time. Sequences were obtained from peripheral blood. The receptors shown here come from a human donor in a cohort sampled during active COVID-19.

The CDR3 loop is CSASQGLTEAFF. In DNA, the CDR3 is TGCAGTGCTAGTCAGGGTCTCACTGAAGCTTTCTTT. The chain uses TRBV20-1 and TRBJ1-1; maybe TRBD1 (5 bases). CDR1 DFQATT and CDR2 SNEGSKA come from the germline V gene (reference sequence). This CDR3 is built from 12 residues. V was clipped by 3 bases and J by 4 bases, with 9 bases between them.

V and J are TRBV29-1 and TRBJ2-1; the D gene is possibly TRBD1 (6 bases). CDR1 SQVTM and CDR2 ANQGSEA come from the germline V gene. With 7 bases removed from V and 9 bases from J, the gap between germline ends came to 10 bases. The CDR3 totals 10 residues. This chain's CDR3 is CSGQVTEQFF. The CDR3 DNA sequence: TGCAGCGGACAGGTAACTGAGCAGTTCTTC.